This TCR beta chain was recorded in a study of blood T cells in healthy people across ages. The CDR3 consists of 14 residues. Germline-derived CDR1 and CDR2 are DFQATT and SNEGSKA (reference sequence). Primed by a sample-barcoded 5' primer and a J-beta primer mix, a second PCR proceeded for 7 to 11 cycles. A single record per CDR3 protein comes from TCRdb applying MiXCR to the 5' RACE reads. The profile shows about 800,000 distinct CDR3 sequences, about 25% of them singletons. Around 10 milliliters was the volume of peripheral blood drawn from each donor. The same sample was also studied in work on T cells of mothers and their children. According to that study: The people who donated were three healthy Caucasian mothers and their six children. For the second PCR, the M1S primer put in sample barcodes and 2-4 random nucleotides.

The clonotype originates from a boy between 10 and 17 years old in good health. The rearrangement uses TRBV20-1 and TRBJ2-1, with D hard to call. The DNA end favors TRBJ2-7, so the J call may be wrong. Source material: blood. This CDR3 is CSARDQERAIEQYF. CDR3 DNA sequence: TGCAGTGCTAGAGATCAAGAACGGGCGATCGAGCAGTACTTC.